This T cell receptor beta chain was captured by sequencing in a study of cytomegalovirus exposure and HLA in healthy donors. Broader study findings: There were 150 or so TCR beta chains listed as cytomegalovirus-associated.

Only in-frame clones appear in the TCRdb table, and some are missing; sequencing was by immunoSEQ multiplex PCR. Among 150,000 to 250,000 clones listed, approximately 78% were seen once. Notes on this clone: Its antigen is not known.

Germline V CDR1 and CDR2: LGHNA, YNFKEQ. This CDR3 region has 13 residues. With 0 bases removed from V and 10 bases from J, the gap between germline ends came to 9 bases. The rearrangement joins TRBV4-2 to TRBJ1-4; D may be TRBD1 (5 bases). Sample: PBMCs. This sequence originates from a woman in her twenties or thirties in good health and CMV-seronegative. The CDR3 region is CASSQDQGLKLFF. CDR3 DNA sequence: TGTGCCAGCAGCCAAGATCAGGGACTAAAACTGTTTTTT.